Listed here are 10 T cell receptor beta chains from one sample, sequenced in a study of blood T cell repertoires in COVID-19. Only in-frame clones appear in the TCRdb table, and some are missing; sequencing was by immunoSEQ multiplex PCR. The sample holds 90,000 to 130,000 clones, about four fifths seen once. The source material was peripheral blood. Source of these receptors: a woman aged 60-70 years with acute or convalescent COVID-19.

This clone appeared a single time. The rearrangement links TRBV11-3 to TRBJ2-7; D is possibly TRBD1 (5 bases). The V and J ends lost 1 base and 6 bases respectively, with 16 bases between them. The germline CDR1 and CDR2 sequences are SGHNT and YENEEA. The CDR3 contains 15 residues. CDR3 bases: TGTGCCAGCAGCTTAGCCCGTTTTGGGGCCGGCGAGCAGTACTTC. Its translation is CASSLARFGAGEQYF.

V gene TRBV15 combines with J gene TRBJ1-4; a possible D gene is TRBD1 (6 bases). The V and J ends lost 4 bases and 8 bases respectively, with 14 bases between them. The CDR3 runs to 14 residues. Germline V gene sequence: CDR1 LNHNV, CDR2 YYDKDF (reference sequence). The CDR3 DNA is TGTGCCACCAGCACTACAGGGAGTAGCGAAAAACTGTTTTTT. Protein product: CATSTTGSSEKLFF.

This chain uses TRBV7-2 with TRBJ2-3; 7 nucleotides line up with TRBD2. In germline, CDR1 is SGHTA, CDR2 FQGNSA. This CDR3 spans 14 amino acids. The junction had 3 bases not matched to a gene; V was cut back by 4 bases and J by 2 bases. Written as DNA, the CDR3 is TGTGCCAGCAGCTGGCGGGGGAACACAGATACGCAGTATTTT. As protein: CASSWRGNTDTQYF.

A few counts support this clone. The V and J genes are TRBV29-1 and TRBJ1-4, with D unresolved. CDR1 and CDR2 (germline): SQVTM, ANQGSEA. The CDR3 length is 13 residues. The ends were cut back, 6 bases at V and 4 bases at J, with 12 bases in the middle. Here the CDR3 reads CSVLDGGNEKLFF. CDR3 nucleotides: TGCAGCGTCTTGGACGGAGGTAATGAAAAACTGTTTTTT.

This sequence joins TRBV9 and TRBJ2-1; D is undetermined. V was cut by 0 bases and J by 8 bases, with 12 bases left in between. The CDR3 is made up of 14 amino acids. From germline, CDR1 is SGDLS and CDR2 YYNGEE. CDR3 in DNA: TGTGCCAGCAGCGTAGATTTTTGGAGCGATGAGCAGTTCTTC. Protein product: CASSVDFWSDEQFF.

The chain recombines TRBV3-1 (or the pseudogene TRBV3-2) with TRBJ1-6; 7 bases are shared with TRBD1. The junction had 12 bases not matched to a gene; V was cut back by 6 bases and J by 16 bases. This CDR3 is 13 amino acids long. CDR1 LGHDT and CDR2 YNNKEL come from the germline V gene (reference sequence). The CDR3 DNA reads as TGTGCCAGCAGAATTAACCGGGACAGCCCGCTCCACTTT. This codes for CASRINRDSPLHF.

The J gene is TRBJ1-1, the V gene TRBV11-2, with unresolved D. Deletions cut 2 bases from V and 3 bases from J, with 7 bases between. This CDR3 is 13 amino acids long. The germline gives CDR1 SGHAT, CDR2 FQNNGV. CDR3 DNA sequence: TGTGCCAGCAGCTTATTTGCGCACACTGAAGCTTTCTTT. It yields the protein CASSLFAHTEAFF.

CDR3: CASSQDGGPYNSPLHF. CDR3 sequence (DNA): TGCGCCAGCAGCCAAGATGGGGGCCCCTATAATTCACCCCTCCACTTT. The chain recombines TRBV4-3 with TRBJ1-6, with D perhaps matching TRBD1 (6 bases). This CDR3 region has 16 residues. Germline values: CDR1 LGHNA, CDR2 YSLEER. The V end was cut by 0 bases, the J end by 2 bases, with 8 bases between.

The chain uses TRBV5-8 and TRBJ2-1; the match to TRBD1 covers 9 bases. This CDR3 is 15 amino acids long. Germline CDR1 reads SGHTS; CDR2 reads YDEGEE. V lost 2 bases and J lost 8; bases outside the gene matches: 8. CDR3 amino acids: CASSFGTGMVDEQFF. CDR3 sequence (DNA): TGTGCCAGCAGCTTCGGGACAGGGATGGTCGATGAGCAGTTCTTC.

The rearrangement joins TRBV9 to TRBJ2-1, with 12 positions matching TRBD1. Per germline, CDR1 SGDLS and CDR2 YYNGEE. J was trimmed by 9 bases and V by 0 bases; bases with no gene match: 4. There are 15 residues in the CDR3. CDR3 sequence reads: CASSVAGTGGSEQFF. The CDR3 DNA reads as TGTGCCAGCAGCGTAGCAGGGACAGGGGGCTCTGAGCAGTTCTTC. The complete variable domain, with remaining parts taken from reference TRBV9 and TRBJ2-1, reads DSGVTQTPKHLITATGQRVTLRCSPRSGDLSVYWYQQSLDQGLQFLIQYYNGEERAKGNILERFSAQQFPDLHSELNLSSLELGDSALYFCASSVAGTGGSEQFFGPGTRLTVL.